This T cell receptor (beta chain) came from a study of regulatory T cells in long-lasting Graves disease. On the study more broadly: Over 5 years of antithyroid drugs plus positive TSH receptor antibodies defined persistent Graves' disease. Broader study findings: The number of shared public clonotypes was higher in persistent patients (2,741) than new patients (966).

Noted time point: persistent/refractory GD, antithyroid drugs over 5 years with positive TRAb. PBMCs were the source of the RNA used for TCR sequencing. Unmatched junction bases numbered 5, after V lost 3 bases and J lost 4 bases. Per the germline V gene, CDR1 is LGHDT and CDR2 is YNNKEL (reference sequence). The CDR3 is 14 residues long. In building TCR beta libraries, iRepertoire HTBI primers were used together with Arm-PCR of CDR3 regions. TCRdb itself ran the multiplex PCR reads through MiXCR, one entry per CDR3 protein. In the table there are 700,000 or so distinct CDR3 sequences, 25% to 30% of which are singletons. In its sample, this clonotype was seen a few times. The antigen remains unidentified.

This clonotype originated in a female donor with Graves disease. The chain joins TRBV3-1 to TRBJ2-7; 8 bases line up with TRBD1. The sequenced sample was peripheral blood mononuclear cells (PBMCs), obtained when the disease was refractory, from a patient treated with antithyroid drugs. Here the CDR3 reads CASSQDRDSYEQYF. CDR3 sequence (DNA): TGTGCCAGCAGCCAGGACAGGGACTCGTACGAGCAGTACTTC.